The 16 T cell receptor beta chains reported below all come from one sample, sequenced in a study of CXCR3-negative and CXCR3-positive naive CD8 T cells. These TCRs are of unknown antigen specificity. Regarding the study as a whole: TRB CDR3s were more hydrophobic in CXCR3-positive than in CXCR3-negative naive cells.

It was by 5' RACE with UMI labels that the TRB cDNA libraries were prepared. Following a re-call of the 5' RACE reads, TCRdb has one entry per CDR3 protein and lacks DNA. This specimen shows approximately 100,000 distinct CDR3 sequences; the ten leading clones hold 0.3% to 0.4%. Sequencing was carried out using naive CXCR3+ CD8+ T cells from blood. Specified subset: CD45RO-CCR7+CD27+CD95- naive CD8+ T cells expressing CXCR3 (TNR3+). These receptors were obtained from a human donor in good health. Some clones in this sample may be carry-over from other donors' samples.

The chain carries TRBV29-1 and TRBJ2-7; the TRBD2 assignment by TCRdb is unverifiable without DNA. In germline, CDR1 is SQVTM, CDR2 ANQGSEA. The CDR3 totals 16 residues. The CDR3 sequence: CSVDWAGLTGSYEQYF.

The CDR3 sequence is CASSLSLGALAYNEQFF. The rearrangement links TRBV27 to TRBJ2-1; lacking DNA, the TRBD1 call made by TCRdb goes unchecked. The CDR3 runs 17 residues. Germline lookup yields CDR1 MNHEY and CDR2 SMNVEV (reference sequence).

The chain employs TRBV7-3 and TRBJ2-7. CDR3 size: 13 residues. The germline gives CDR1 SGHTA, CDR2 FQGTGA. The CDR3 sequence: CASSETSSYEQYF.

The chain joins TRBV4-3 to TRBJ2-7. Germline CDR1 is LGHNA and CDR2 is YSLEER. The CDR3 length is 14 residues. This chain's CDR3 is CASSQDRALNEQYF.

V is TRBV12-3 or TRBV12-4 and J is TRBJ2-7; TCRdb returns TRBD1, unconfirmable since there is no DNA. The CDR3 loop spans 14 amino acids. CDR3 sequence reads: CASSTGTGFYEQYF.

This chain connects TRBV29-1 to TRBJ2-5; TCRdb gives TRBD1 as the D gene, but with no DNA this cannot be confirmed. CDR1 is SQVTM, CDR2 ANQGSEA, per germline. This CDR3 region has 17 residues. The CDR3 region is CSVVPLSDTGKQETQYF. Filled out from reference TRBV29-1 and TRBJ2-5, the complete variable domain reads SAVISQKPSRDICQRGTSLTIQCQVDSQVTMMFWYRQQPGQSLTLIATANQGSEATYESGFVIDKFPISRPNLTFSTLTVSNMSPEDSSIYLCSVVPLSDTGKQETQYFGPGTRLLVL.

The chain recombines TRBV21-1 with TRBJ1-1. TRBV21-1 is described as a pseudogene. This CDR3 has 15 residues. The chain's CDR3 is CASSKGIQGGTEAFF.

V and J are TRBV7-2 and TRBJ2-3; TCRdb proposes TRBD2, but this gene call is untestable without DNA. CDR1 and CDR2 from the germline V gene are SGHTA and FQGNSA. This CDR3 comprises 16 residues. The CDR3 loop reads CASSHRTSGSADTQYF. The full variable domain, with the rest looked up from reference TRBV7-2 and TRBJ2-3, is GAGVSQSPSNKVTEKGKDVELRCDPISGHTALYWYRQSLGQGLEFLIYFQGNSAPDKSGLPSDRFSAERTGGSVSTLTIQRTQQEDSAVYLCASSHRTSGSADTQYFGPGTRLTVL.

The chain links TRBV7-8 to TRBJ2-2; as DNA is missing, the TRBD1 call by TCRdb cannot be tested. The CDR3 is made up of 13 amino acids. Germline CDR1 is SGHVS and CDR2 is FQNEAQ. The CDR3 loop is CASRAGGTGELFF.

V usage is TRBV12-3 or TRBV12-4 and J usage is TRBJ1-2. This CDR3 is built from 14 residues. Here the CDR3 reads CASSLGEVNDGYTF.

The chain carries TRBV7-6 and TRBJ2-1; TCRdb proposes TRBD2, but this gene call is untestable without DNA. Germline V gene sequence: CDR1 SGHVS, CDR2 FNYEAQ. The CDR3 loop spans 12 amino acids. This CDR3 is CASSRPGDEQFF.

The chain has TRBV6-6 and TRBJ2-7; TCRdb lists TRBD1, though no DNA is available to test this call. Germline CDR1 and CDR2: MNHNY and SVGAGI (reference sequence). There are 15 residues in the CDR3. CDR3 amino acids: CASSYLPGEPYEQYF.

The chain links TRBV2 to TRBJ2-1. The CDR3 loop spans 12 amino acids. Germline assignment: CDR1 SNHLY and CDR2 FYNNEI. Here the CDR3 reads CASIGGYNEQFF.

This CDR3 is CAISESIGDTGELFF. The chain couples TRBV10-3 to TRBJ2-2. The CDR3 contains 15 residues. Germline loops: CDR1 ENHRY, CDR2 SYGVKD.

The chain couples TRBV7-9 to TRBJ2-7; TCRdb calls TRBD1, which cannot be checked without DNA. Germline loops: CDR1 SEHNR, CDR2 FQNEAQ (reference sequence). The CDR3 is 14 residues long. CDR3 sequence reads: CASSAGQGLDEQYF.

The V call is TRBV7-9, the J call TRBJ2-2; there is no DNA to check the TCRdb D call of TRBD2. Germline CDR1 and CDR2: SEHNR and FQNEAQ (reference sequence). The CDR3 has 19 residues. This chain's CDR3 is CASSLVGTSGTTNTGELFF.